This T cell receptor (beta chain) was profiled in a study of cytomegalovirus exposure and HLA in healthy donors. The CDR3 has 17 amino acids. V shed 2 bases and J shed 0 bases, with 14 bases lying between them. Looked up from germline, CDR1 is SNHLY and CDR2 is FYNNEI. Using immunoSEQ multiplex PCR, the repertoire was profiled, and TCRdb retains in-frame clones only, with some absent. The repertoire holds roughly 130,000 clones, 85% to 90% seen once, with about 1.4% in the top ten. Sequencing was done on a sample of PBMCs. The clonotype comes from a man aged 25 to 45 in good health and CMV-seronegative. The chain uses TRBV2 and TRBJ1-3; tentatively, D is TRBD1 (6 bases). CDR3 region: CASSERGGESSGNTIYF. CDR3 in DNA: TGTGCCAGCAGTGAAAGGGGGGGCGAAAGCTCTGGAAACACCATATATTTT.